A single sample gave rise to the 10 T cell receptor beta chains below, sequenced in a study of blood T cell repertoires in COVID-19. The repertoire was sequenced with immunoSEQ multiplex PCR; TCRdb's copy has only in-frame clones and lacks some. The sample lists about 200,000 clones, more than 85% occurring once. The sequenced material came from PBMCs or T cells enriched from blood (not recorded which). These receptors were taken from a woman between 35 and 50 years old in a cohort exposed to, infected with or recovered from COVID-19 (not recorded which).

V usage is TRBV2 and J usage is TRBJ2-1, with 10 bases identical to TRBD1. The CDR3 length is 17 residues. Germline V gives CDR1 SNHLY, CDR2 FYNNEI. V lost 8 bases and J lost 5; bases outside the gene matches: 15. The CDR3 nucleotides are TGTGCCAGCTATGGGGACAGGGGCCCCTTCGTCAACAATGAGCAGTTCTTC. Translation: CASYGDRGPFVNNEQFF.

In DNA form, the CDR3 reads TGTGCCAGCAGCAATGCGGTACAGGGGACGTCGAACACTGAAGCTTTCTTT. The encoded protein is CASSNAVQGTSNTEAFF. The chain has TRBV21-1 and TRBJ1-1; the table's D call, TRBD1, has no DNA check behind it. TRBV21-1 is shown as a pseudogene. This CDR3 has 17 residues.

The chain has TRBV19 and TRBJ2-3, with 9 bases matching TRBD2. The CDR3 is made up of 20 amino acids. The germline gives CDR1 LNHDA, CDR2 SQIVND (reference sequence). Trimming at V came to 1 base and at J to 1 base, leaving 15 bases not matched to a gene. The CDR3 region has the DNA TGTGCCAGTAGTATAGTTAGCGGGAGAGAGTGGGTGCTAGGCACAGATACGCAGTATTTT. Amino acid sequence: CASSIVSGREWVLGTDTQYF.

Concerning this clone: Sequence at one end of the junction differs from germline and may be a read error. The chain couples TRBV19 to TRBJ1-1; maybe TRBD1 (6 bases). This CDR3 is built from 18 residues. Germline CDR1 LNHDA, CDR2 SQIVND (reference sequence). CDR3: CASSLDPDSDFTNTEAFF. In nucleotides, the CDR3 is TGTGCCAGTAGTCTAGACCCGGACAGCGACTTTACGAACACTGAAGCTTTCTTT.

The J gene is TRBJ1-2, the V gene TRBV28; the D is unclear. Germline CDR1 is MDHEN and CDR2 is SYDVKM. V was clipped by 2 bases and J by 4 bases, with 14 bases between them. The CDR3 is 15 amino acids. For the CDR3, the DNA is TGTGCCAGCAGTTTAATTACTGAGGGAACCTATGGCTACACCTTC. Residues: CASSLITEGTYGYTF.

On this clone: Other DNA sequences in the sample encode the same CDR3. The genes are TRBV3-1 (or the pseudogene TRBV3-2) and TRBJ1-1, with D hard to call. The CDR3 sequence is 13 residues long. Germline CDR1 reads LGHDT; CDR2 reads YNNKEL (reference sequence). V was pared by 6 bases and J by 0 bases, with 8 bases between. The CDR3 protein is CASSQTVNTEAFF. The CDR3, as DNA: TGTGCCAGCAGTCAAACAGTGAACACTGAAGCTTTCTTT.

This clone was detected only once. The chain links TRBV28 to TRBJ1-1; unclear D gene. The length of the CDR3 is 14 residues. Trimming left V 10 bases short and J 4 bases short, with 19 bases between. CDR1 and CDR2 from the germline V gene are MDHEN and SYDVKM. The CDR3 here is CATLPRGETTEAFF. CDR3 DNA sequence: TGTGCCACCCTACCACGGGGAGAGACCACTGAAGCTTTCTTT.

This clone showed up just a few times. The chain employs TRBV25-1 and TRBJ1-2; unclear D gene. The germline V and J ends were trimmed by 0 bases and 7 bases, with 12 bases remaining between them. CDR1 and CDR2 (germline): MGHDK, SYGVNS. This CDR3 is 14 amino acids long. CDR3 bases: TGTGCCAGCAGTGAATACGCCACGGGTCTTGGCTACACCTTC. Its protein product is CASSEYATGLGYTF.

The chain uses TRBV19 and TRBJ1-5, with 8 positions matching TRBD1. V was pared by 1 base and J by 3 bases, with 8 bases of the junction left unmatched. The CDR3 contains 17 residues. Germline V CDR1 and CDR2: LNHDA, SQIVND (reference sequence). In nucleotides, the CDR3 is TGTGCCAGTAGTATAGGGGCCAGGGGGCACTACAATCAGCCCCAGCATTTT. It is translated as CASSIGARGHYNQPQHF.

CDR3 loop: CATNERGRGEKLFF. DNA for the CDR3: TGTGCCACCAACGAGCGGGGCCGAGGTGAAAAACTGTTTTTT. The rearrangement uses TRBV24-1 and TRBJ1-4; D might be TRBD1 (5 bases). Germline V gives CDR1 KGHDR, CDR2 SFDVKD. The CDR3 is made up of 14 amino acids. V shed 8 bases and J shed 7 bases, with 16 bases lying between them.